This T cell receptor beta chain is from a study of blood T cells in healthy people across ages. General observations from the study: PBMCs that were unsorted prevented a conclusive naive versus antigen-experienced comparison.

In this sample, this clonotype turned up a few times. Its antigen is unidentified. A second about 7 to 12 cycle PCR used barcoded and J-beta primers. Via MiXCR, TCRdb re-called the 5' RACE reads, giving one row per CDR3 protein. Of some 730,000 distinct CDR3 sequences in the sample, about 20% were seen once. Per the germline V gene, CDR1 is SEHNR and CDR2 is FQNEAQ (reference sequence). The V end was cut by 3 bases, the J end by 8 bases, with 16 bases between. The CDR3 covers 15 residues. This TCR was sampled from a man aged 65-85 years in good health. Sequencing used blood. The chain is built from TRBV7-9 and TRBJ1-4; D uncertain. Written as DNA, the CDR3 is TGTGCCAGCAGCTTTTCACAGACCAGGCGGGAAAAACTGTTTTTT. Amino acid sequence: CASSFSQTRREKLFF.